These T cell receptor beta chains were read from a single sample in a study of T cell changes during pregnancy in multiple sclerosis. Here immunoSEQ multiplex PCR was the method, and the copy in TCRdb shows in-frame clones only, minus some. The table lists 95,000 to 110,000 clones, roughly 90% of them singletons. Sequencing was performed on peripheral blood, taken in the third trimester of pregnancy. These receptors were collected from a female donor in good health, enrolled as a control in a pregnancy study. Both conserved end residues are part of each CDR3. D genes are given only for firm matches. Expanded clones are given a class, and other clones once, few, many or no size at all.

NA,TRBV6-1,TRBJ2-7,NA,TGTGCCAGCAGGATCTACTACGAGCAGTACTTC,CASRIYYEQYF
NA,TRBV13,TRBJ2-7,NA,TGTGCCAGCAGCCTATATCGGACACACGACGAGCAGTACTTC,CASSLYRTHDEQYF
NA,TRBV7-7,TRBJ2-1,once,TGTGCTAGCAGCCCCGACATATCCTCCTACAATGAGCAGTTCTTC,CASSPDISSYNEQFF
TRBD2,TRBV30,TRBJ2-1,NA,TGTGCCTGCCTAGCGGGGGGTACCTACAATGAGCAGTTCTTC,CACLAGGTYNEQFF
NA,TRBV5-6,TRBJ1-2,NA,TGTGCCAGCAGCTCCTTAGACAGGAGAGACTATGGCTACACCTTC,CASSSLDRRDYGYTF
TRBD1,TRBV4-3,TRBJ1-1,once,TGCGCCAGCAGCCCCCGGACAGGGGATTTGAACACTGAAGCTTTCTTT,CASSPRTGDLNTEAFF
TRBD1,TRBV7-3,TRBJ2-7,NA,TGTGCCAGCAGCCCATCATCGACAGGGGGCTACGAGCAGTACTTC,CASSPSSTGGYEQYF
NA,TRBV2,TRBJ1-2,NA,TGTGCCAGCAGTGAACGGACAGCTATGGTAGACTACACCTTC,CASSERTAMVDYTF
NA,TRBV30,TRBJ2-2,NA,TGTGCCTGGAGTGTTCTGGGGGCCGCCAACACCGGGGAGCTGTTTTTT,CAWSVLGAANTGELFF
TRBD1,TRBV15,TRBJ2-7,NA,TGTGCCACCAGCAAATCCCGGGACAGAAGAGGTGAGGGGCAGTACTTC,CATSKSRDRRGEGQYF
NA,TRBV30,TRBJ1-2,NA,TGTGCCTGGAACGAGGAGCACTATGGCTACACCTTC,CAWNEEHYGYTF
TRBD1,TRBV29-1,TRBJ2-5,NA,TGCAGCCAAGCAGGGGGTCACCAAGAGACCCAGTACTTC,CSQAGGHQETQYF
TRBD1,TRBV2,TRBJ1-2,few,TGTGCCAGCAGTCAAGGGAGGGACAGGGGGCTTAGTGGCTACACCTTC,CASSQGRDRGLSGYTF
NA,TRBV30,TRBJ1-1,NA,TGTGCCTGGATTCGGTCCATGAACACTGAAGCTTTCTTT,CAWIRSMNTEAFF
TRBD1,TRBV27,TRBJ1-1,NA,TGTGCCAGCAGTTCTAACTTGGACAGGCTTGAAGCTTTCTTT,CASSSNLDRLEAFF
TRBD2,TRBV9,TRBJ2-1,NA,TGTGCCAGCAGCCCCAGCGGGGGGTCTTACAATGAGCAGTTCTTC,CASSPSGGSYNEQFF
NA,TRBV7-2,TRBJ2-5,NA,TGTGCCAGCAGCATAGGAGCGAAGACCCAGTACTTC,CASSIGAKTQYF
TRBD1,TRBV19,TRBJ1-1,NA,TGTGCCAGTAGTATACCGGGACAGTCTAAAGCTTTCTTT,CASSIPGQSKAFF
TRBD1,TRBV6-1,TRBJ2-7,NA,TGTGCCAGCAGTGAAGGACAGGGGGCAAGAGAGCAGTACTTC,CASSEGQGAREQYF
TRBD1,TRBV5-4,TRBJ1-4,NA,TGTGCCAGCAGCTTGGATCTGGGACAGAGTGAAAAACTGTTTTTT,CASSLDLGQSEKLFF
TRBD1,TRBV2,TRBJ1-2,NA,TGTGCCAGCAGCGGACAGGGAATCGGCTATGGCTACACCTTC,CASSGQGIGYGYTF
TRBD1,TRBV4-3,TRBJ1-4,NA,TGCGCCAGCAGCCAAGGGCTCGGACAGGGTAGTCAGAAACTGTTTTTT,CASSQGLGQGSQKLFF
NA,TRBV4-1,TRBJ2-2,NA,TGCGCCAGCAGCCAAGACGCGCGGGGGCCTACCGGGGAGCTGTTTTTT,CASSQDARGPTGELFF
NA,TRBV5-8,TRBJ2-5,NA,TGTGCCAGCAGCTTGGGCACGGCGGATCAAGAGACCCAGTACTTC,CASSLGTADQETQYF
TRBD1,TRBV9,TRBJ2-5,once,TGTGCCAGCAGCGTAGATCTAGGGACAGGGGGGTGGGAGACCCAGTACTTC,CASSVDLGTGGWETQYF
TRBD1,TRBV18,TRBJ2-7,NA,TGTGCCAGCTCACCACCGGACAGGGTGATTTACGAGCAGTACTTC,CASSPPDRVIYEQYF
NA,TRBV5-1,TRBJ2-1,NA,TGCGCCAGCAGCTTAGGACAGCGTGGGGTCTACAATGAGCAGTTCTTC,CASSLGQRGVYNEQFF
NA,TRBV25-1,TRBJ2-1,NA,TGTGCCAGCAGTGATCCACAGGGAAACAATGAGCAGTTCTTC,CASSDPQGNNEQFF
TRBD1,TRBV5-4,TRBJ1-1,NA,TGTGCCAGCAGCCGACAGGGGCGAGAAACTGAAGCTTTCTTT,CASSRQGRETEAFF
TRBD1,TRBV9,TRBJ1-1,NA,TGTGCCAGCAGCGTAGAGGGGGCAGGGGTAGCTGAAGCTTTCTTT,CASSVEGAGVAEAFF
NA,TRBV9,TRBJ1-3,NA,TGTGCCAGCAGCGTAGATTGGGACACGAGCTCTGGAAACACCATATATTTT,CASSVDWDTSSGNTIYF
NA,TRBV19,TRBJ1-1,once,TGTGCCAGTAGTATAGGGTTGGGACGGACTATGAACACTGAAGCTTTCTTT,CASSIGLGRTMNTEAFF
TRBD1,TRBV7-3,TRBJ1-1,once,TGTGCCAGCAGCTCACAGGGGGCGAACACTGAAGCTTTCTTT,CASSSQGANTEAFF
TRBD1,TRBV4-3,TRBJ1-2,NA,TGCGCCAGCAGCCAAGATCGGGGGACAGGGGCGAGGGGAACCTATGGCTACACCTTC,CASSQDRGTGARGTYGYTF
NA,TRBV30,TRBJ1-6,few,TGTGCCTGGAGTTCGGGAGGCAATTCACCCCTCCACTTT,CAWSSGGNSPLHF
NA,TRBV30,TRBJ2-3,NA,TGTGCCTGGGAGTCAGAGTTTGGGGCGTATACGCAGTATTTT,CAWESEFGAYTQYF
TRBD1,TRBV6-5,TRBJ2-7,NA,TGTGCCAGCAGCCTCCAGGGGACAGGCTCCTACGAGCAGTACTTC,CASSLQGTGSYEQYF